This TCR beta chain appears in the sequencing data of a study of blood T cells in healthy people across ages. This clonotype was seen repeatedly, ten times or more. Combining a sample-barcoded 5' primer with a J-beta primer mix, a second PCR ran for roughly 7 to 12 cycles. TCRdb reanalysed the 5' RACE reads using MiXCR and keeps one entry per CDR3 protein. The table has more than 800,000 distinct CDR3 sequences, more than 25% seen once. In germline, CDR1 is SGHRS, CDR2 YFSETQ. The junction had 6 bases not matched to a gene; V was cut back by 7 bases and J by 5 bases. The CDR3 loop spans 14 amino acids.

The V call is TRBV5-1, the J call TRBJ2-1, with TRBD2 matching over 10 bases. The TCR was taken from an elderly woman in good health. Specimen: blood. The CDR3 loop reads CASGAGGSNNEQFF. The CDR3 coding sequence is TGCGCCAGCGGAGCGGGGGGGTCCAACAATGAGCAGTTCTTC.